The 10 T cell receptor beta chains below all came from one sample that was sequenced in a study of spatial heterogeneity in lung cancer. TCRdb reprocessed the 5' RACE reads with MiXCR, giving one entry per CDR3 protein. The sample carries about 92,000 distinct CDR3 sequences, approximately 12% recorded once. The time point was: sample taken at primary tumor resection. Tumor, nontumor lung or frozen PBMC supplied whole RNA that was sequenced unsorted. The specimen comprised PBMCs, sampled at surgery. These receptors came from a male donor with early-stage non-small cell lung cancer.

This clonotype was seen more than once but under ten times. The chain combines TRBV12-3 or TRBV12-4 with TRBJ2-2, with a possible D match to TRBD1 (6 bases). This CDR3 spans 15 amino acids. The germline V and J ends were trimmed by 4 bases and 0 bases, with 9 bases remaining between them. CDR3 sequence: CASSWDTANTGELFF. The DNA for the CDR3 is TGTGCCAGCAGTTGGGACACCGCGAACACCGGGGAGCTGTTTTTT.

The V call is TRBV6-7, the J call TRBJ2-1, with 10 bases identical to TRBD2. TRBV6-7 qualifies as an ORF whose function is uncertain. The V and J ends lost 4 bases and 0 bases, in that order; junction bases with no gene match: 3. The CDR3 loop spans 16 amino acids. DNA for the CDR3: TGTGCCAGCAGTTCCCGGACTAGCGGCTCCTACAATGAGCAGTTCTTC. Translation gives CASSSRTSGSYNEQFF.

This clonotype was observed a handful of times. J is TRBJ2-5 and V is TRBV28, with TRBD2 matching over 10 bases. Germline V gives CDR1 MDHEN, CDR2 SYDVKM. The J segment lost 4 bases and the V segment lost 4 bases, leaving 15 bases of the junction unmatched. This CDR3 spans 18 amino acids. The CDR3 here is CASSSPGAGGPGGETQYF. The CDR3 DNA follows: TGTGCCAGCAGTTCCCCGGGAGCGGGAGGGCCGGGTGGAGAGACCCAGTACTTC.

The V call is TRBV21-1, the J call TRBJ2-2; no DNA check was done on the table's D call, TRBD2. TRBV21-1 is flagged as a pseudogene. The CDR3 has 18 amino acids. The CDR3 region is CASSKVGSGGSNTGELFF. The CDR3 DNA follows: TGTGCCAGCAGCAAAGTAGGTAGCGGGGGCTCGAACACCGGGGAGCTGTTTTTT.

The chain joins TRBV6-1 to TRBJ1-2; 7 nucleotides match TRBD1. V was pared by 6 bases and J by 4 bases, with 8 bases of the junction left unmatched. The V gene's germline CDR1 is MNHNS and CDR2 SASEGT. This CDR3 is 14 amino acids long. The CDR3 DNA reads as TGTGCCAGCAGCGGGACAGCAGCCTTCTATGGCTACACCTTC. It encodes CASSGTAAFYGYTF.

This clonotype was observed a handful of times. The V call is TRBV20-1, the J call TRBJ2-3; D might be TRBD2 (6 bases). In germline, CDR1 is DFQATT, CDR2 SNEGSKA (reference sequence). V lost 4 bases and J lost 2, with 22 bases in between. CDR3 length: 17 residues. In DNA form, the CDR3 reads TGCAGTGCTACTTCCCGGGACTCCCGACGATACACAGATACGCAGTATTTT. Translated, it gives CSATSRDSRRYTDTQYF.

This clonotype has more than one count but fewer than ten. The chain is built from TRBV6-5 and TRBJ1-4; TRBD1 is a possible D gene (6 bases). V lost 0 bases to trimming and J lost 7 bases, with 15 bases between them. The CDR3 consists of 16 residues. Germline CDR1 and CDR2: MNHEY and SVGAGI. The CDR3 region is CASSYSGAGDTEKLFF. The DNA for the CDR3 is TGTGCCAGCAGTTACTCCGGGGCAGGGGATACTGAAAAACTGTTTTTT.

This clonotype was counted a few times. The J gene is TRBJ2-3, the V gene TRBV7-2; the match to TRBD2 covers 8 bases. The V and J ends lost 2 bases and 7 bases, in that order; junction bases with no gene match: 5. The germline V gene encodes CDR1 SGHTA and CDR2 FQGNSA. The CDR3 sequence is 14 residues long. DNA for the CDR3: TGTGCCAGCAGCTTATTGACTAGCGTTAATACGCAGTATTTT. Translated, it gives CASSLLTSVNTQYF. The whole variable domain, filled in from reference TRBV7-2 and TRBJ2-3, reads GAGVSQSPSNKVTEKGKDVELRCDPISGHTALYWYRQSLGQGLEFLIYFQGNSAPDKSGLPSDRFSAERTGGSVSTLTIQRTQQEDSAVYLCASSLLTSVNTQYFGPGTRLTVL.

This clonotype was counted only a few times. V gene TRBV27 combines with J gene TRBJ2-3; possibly TRBD2 for D (6 bases). Deletions cut 7 bases from V and 6 bases from J, with 20 bases between. Per the germline V gene, CDR1 is MNHEY and CDR2 is SMNVEV (reference sequence). The CDR3 sequence is 15 residues long. Here the CDR3 DNA reads TGTGCCAGCACTCCCTTCGGGAGAGGGGAGGATACGCAGTATTTT. This sequence encodes CASTPFGRGEDTQYF.

This clonotype came up a few times. The J gene is TRBJ2-3, the V gene TRBV7-2; D remains unclear. The CDR3 contains 13 residues. Trimming removed 5 bases from V and 7 bases from J, with 13 bases in between. Germline CDR1 and CDR2: SGHTA and FQGNSA. CDR3: CASSQPDLHTQYF. As DNA, the CDR3 is TGTGCCAGCAGCCAACCGGACCTCCATACGCAGTATTTT. The full variable domain, completed using reference TRBV7-2 and TRBJ2-3, is GAGVSQSPSNKVTEKGKDVELRCDPISGHTALYWYRQSLGQGLEFLIYFQGNSAPDKSGLPSDRFSAERTGGSVSTLTIQRTQQEDSAVYLCASSQPDLHTQYFGPGTRLTVL.